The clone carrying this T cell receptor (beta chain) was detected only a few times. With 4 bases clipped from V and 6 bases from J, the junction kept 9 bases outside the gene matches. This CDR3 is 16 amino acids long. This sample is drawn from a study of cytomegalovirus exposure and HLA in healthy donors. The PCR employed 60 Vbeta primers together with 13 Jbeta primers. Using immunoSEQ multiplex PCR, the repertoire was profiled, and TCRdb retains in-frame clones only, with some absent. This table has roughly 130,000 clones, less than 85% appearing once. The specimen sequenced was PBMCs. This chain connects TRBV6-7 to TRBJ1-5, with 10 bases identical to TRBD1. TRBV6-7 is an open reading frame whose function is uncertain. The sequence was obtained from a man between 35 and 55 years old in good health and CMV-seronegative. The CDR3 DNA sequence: TGTGCCAGCAGTTTTCGGACAGGGGGGATCATTCAGCCCCAGCATTTT. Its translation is CASSFRTGGIIQPQHF.